A selection of T cell receptor beta chains follows, all from one sample in a study of OX40 agonist ivuxolimab in advanced cancers. Only in-frame clones appear in the TCRdb table, and some are missing; sequencing was by immunoSEQ multiplex PCR. The sample lists about 50,000 clones; around nine tenths were seen once. This specimen consisted of CD4+ or CD8+ T cells sorted from blood, obtained in a trial of the OX40 agonist ivuxolimab. The receptor set was obtained from an adult with an advanced solid tumor such as melanoma, head and neck, liver or kidney cancer. Each CDR3 is given with its conserved first and last residue. Fields, in order: clone size, J gene, V gene, D gene, CDR3 protein, CDR3 DNA. D genes are given only for firm matches. Only part of the rows carry a size: once, few, many, or a class if the clone is expanded.

-,TRBJ2-7,TRBV4-1,TRBD2,CASSQDRASGTYEQYF,TGCGCCAGCAGCCAAGATCGCGCTAGCGGGACCTACGAGCAGTACTTC
-,TRBJ1-6,TRBV11-2,-,CASSPDRSSYNSPLHF,TGTGCCAGCAGCCCAGACAGGAGCTCCTATAATTCACCCCTCCACTTT
-,TRBJ1-1,TRBV27,-,CASSSPERNTEAFF,TGTGCCAGCAGTTCCCCCGAAAGGAACACTGAAGCTTTCTTT
-,TRBJ2-1,TRBV6-6,-,CASSTGQAPYNEQFF,TGTGCCAGCAGTACGGGTCAAGCACCCTACAATGAGCAGTTCTTC
few,TRBJ2-2,TRBV4-3,TRBD1,CASSQDSPGGAPGELFF,TGCGCCAGCAGCCAAGATTCTCCAGGGGGCGCCCCCGGGGAGCTGTTTTTT
-,TRBJ2-5,TRBV10-3,TRBD2,CAISGTSGGGETQYF,TGTGCCATCAGTGGGACTAGCGGGGGCGGCGAGACCCAGTACTTC
-,TRBJ2-5,TRBV2,TRBD2,CASMTSGGPRETQYF,TGTGCCAGCATGACTAGCGGGGGCCCCAGGGAGACCCAGTACTTC
-,TRBJ1-2,TRBV5-1,TRBD1,CASSSVGTANYGYTF,TGCGCCAGCAGCTCGGTCGGGACAGCAAACTATGGCTACACCTTC
-,TRBJ1-1,TRBV7-9,TRBD1,CASSLGTGSNTEAFF,TGTGCCAGCAGCTTAGGGACAGGGTCGAACACTGAAGCTTTCTTT
-,TRBJ1-5,TRBV4-1,-,CASSQDKQGIQPQHF,TGTGCCAGCAGCCAAGATAAACAGGGCATCCAGCCCCAGCATTTT
-,TRBJ2-3,TRBV9,TRBD2,CASSRGTIDTQYF,TGTGCCAGCAGCCGAGGGACTATAGATACGCAGTATTTT
-,TRBJ2-1,TRBV4-1,TRBD2,CASSQVSTGGPKDNEQFF,TGCGCCAGCAGCCAAGTTTCAACGGGAGGGCCAAAGGATAATGAGCAGTTCTTC
-,TRBJ2-5,TRBV5-4,TRBD2,CASSHLAGERETQYF,TGTGCCAGCAGTCACCTAGCGGGGGAGAGGGAGACCCAGTACTTC
-,TRBJ1-1,TRBV5-5,-,CASSQTIPRVNTEAFF,TGTGCCAGCAGCCAGACGATCCCCAGGGTTAACACTGAAGCTTTCTTT
-,TRBJ2-3,TRBV7-2,TRBD2,CASSSTSGSIDTQYF,TGTGCCAGCAGCTCGACTAGCGGGAGTATAGATACGCAGTATTTT
-,TRBJ1-1,TRBV7-6,-,CASSLEEGVNTEAFF,TGTGCCAGCAGCTTAGAGGAAGGGGTGAACACTGAAGCTTTCTTT
-,TRBJ1-5,TRBV9,-,CASSAALRTYSNQPQHF,TGTGCCAGCAGCGCCGCCCTAAGGACTTATAGCAATCAGCCCCAGCATTTT
once,TRBJ2-1,TRBV4-3,-,CASSQEGAGRTYNEQFF,TGCGCCAGCAGCCAAGAGGGGGCGGGGCGCACCTACAATGAGCAGTTCTTC
few,TRBJ1-1,TRBV30,TRBD1,CAWSVGDRGTAFF,TGTGCCTGGAGTGTTGGGGACAGGGGTACAGCTTTCTTT
-,TRBJ2-3,TRBV27,TRBD2,CASSPYSSGGLTDTQYF,TGTGCCAGCAGTCCGTACTCTAGCGGGGGGCTCACAGATACGCAGTATTTT
-,TRBJ2-5,TRBV7-6,-,CASSLARETQYF,TGTGCCAGCAGCTTAGCGCGGGAGACCCAGTACTTC
-,TRBJ1-2,TRBV7-9,TRBD1,CASSHTAGGDGYTF,TGTGCCAGCAGCCACACCGCAGGGGGCGATGGCTACACCTTC
-,TRBJ1-5,TRBV2,TRBD1,CASSAGGAGNQPQHF,TGTGCCAGCAGTGCAGGGGGCGCCGGCAATCAGCCCCAGCATTTT
-,TRBJ2-1,TRBV5-6,-,CASVDFQGLYNEQFF,TGTGCCAGCGTGGATTTTCAGGGCTTATACAATGAGCAGTTCTTC
-,TRBJ2-2,TRBV5-6,TRBD1,CASSWGQLNTGELFF,TGTGCCAGCAGCTGGGGACAGTTGAACACCGGGGAGCTGTTTTTT
-,TRBJ1-1,TRBV27,TRBD1,CASRRDRDTEAFF,TGTGCCAGCAGAAGGGACAGGGACACTGAAGCTTTCTTT
-,TRBJ1-1,TRBV28,TRBD1,CASSFLWDRGLDTEAFF,TGTGCCAGCAGTTTCCTTTGGGACAGGGGGCTTGACACTGAAGCTTTCTTT
-,TRBJ2-7,TRBV7-6,-,CASSLPGDEQYF,TGTGCCAGCAGCTTACCAGGGGACGAGCAGTACTTC
-,TRBJ2-1,TRBV27,-,CASSPSGVPYNEQFF,TGTGCCAGCAGCCCATCAGGGGTCCCCTACAATGAGCAGTTCTTC
-,TRBJ1-5,TRBV19,-,CARKYGTTNQPQHF,TGTGCCAGGAAATACGGGACTACCAATCAGCCCCAGCATTTT
-,TRBJ2-2,TRBV25-1,-,CATRLLGELFF,TGTGCCACCCGTCTATTAGGGGAGCTGTTTTTT
-,TRBJ1-2,TRBV4-3,-,CASSPGPGRGYGYTF,TGCGCCAGCAGCCCCGGACCAGGGCGGGGGTATGGCTACACCTTC
-,TRBJ2-3,TRBV27,TRBD2,CASSPEAGVVTDTQYF,TGTGCCAGCAGTCCCGAAGCGGGAGTCGTCACAGATACGCAGTATTTT
-,TRBJ2-7,TRBV5-5,TRBD2,CASSLTPGLSYEQYF,TGTGCCAGCAGCTTGACGCCGGGACTATCCTACGAGCAGTACTTC
-,TRBJ1-1,TRBV11-2,-,CASSLVRNTEAFF,TGTGCCAGCAGCTTAGTCAGGAACACTGAAGCTTTCTTT
-,TRBJ1-1,TRBV7-9,-,CASSPGETVMNTEAFF,TGTGCCAGCAGCCCCGGGGAGACGGTCATGAACACTGAAGCTTTCTTT
-,TRBJ2-1,TRBV19,TRBD2,CASSSLAGESNEQFF,TGTGCCAGTAGTTCACTAGCGGGAGAGTCGAATGAGCAGTTCTTC
-,TRBJ1-1,TRBV5-1,-,CASMVLWDTEAFF,TGCGCCAGCATGGTTCTTTGGGACACTGAAGCTTTCTTT